The present entry profiles one T cell receptor beta chain with its context. Trimming removed 1 base at V and 0 bases at J, with 7 bases between. The CDR3 is 15 amino acids. The V gene's germline CDR1 is SQVTM and CDR2 ANQGSEA. The data were produced by immunoSEQ multiplex PCR, yet TCRdb's version contains in-frame clones alone and is incomplete. This sample has 70,000 or so clones, with 90% to 95% found just once. The data originate from a study of T cell changes during pregnancy in multiple sclerosis. The rearrangement joins TRBV29-1 to TRBJ2-6, with TRBD1 as a possible D gene (5 bases). The sequenced sample was peripheral blood, obtained in the third trimester of pregnancy. The TCR was taken from a female donor in good health, enrolled as a control in a pregnancy study. CDR3 loop: CSVEGTPSGANVLTF. The CDR3 coding sequence is TGCAGCGTTGAAGGGACACCCTCTGGGGCCAACGTCCTGACTTTC.